This entry lists 29 T cell receptor beta chains sequenced from one sample in a study of blood T cell repertoires in COVID-19. Clones were sequenced by immunoSEQ multiplex PCR, and TCRdb holds only the in-frame ones, with some missing. Counted here are 220,000 or so clones, 82% occurring once; the ten biggest clones make up 7% to 10%. Specimen: peripheral blood. Source of these receptors: a woman older than 75 with COVID-19, enrolled during active disease.

V gene TRBV4-2 combines with J gene TRBJ1-5; D is ambiguous. The germline V gene encodes CDR1 LGHNA and CDR2 YNFKEQ. V dropped 1 base and J dropped 3 bases, with 7 bases sitting between them. The CDR3 totals 14 residues. For the CDR3, the DNA is TGTGCCAGCAGCCAAGTACTCCTCAATCAGCCCCAGCATTTT. This translates into CASSQVLLNQPQHF.

The chain joins TRBV4-3 to TRBJ2-7; 10 bases are a match to TRBD2. The CDR3 sequence is 18 residues long. Trimming removed 0 bases from V and 3 bases from J; junction bases left unmatched: 11. Looked up from germline, CDR1 is LGHNA and CDR2 is YSLEER. Written as DNA, the CDR3 is TGCGCCAGCAGCCAAGAAGCTAGCGGGAGTTCAGGGTTCTACGAGCAGTACTTC. Its protein is CASSQEASGSSGFYEQYF.

This clone has ten or more counts. J is TRBJ2-7 and V is TRBV4-2; TRBD2 might be the D (5 bases). The germline V gene has CDR1 LGHNA and CDR2 YNFKEQ. Between the trimmed V and J ends, which lost 0 bases and 5 bases, there was a span of 14 bases. The CDR3 totals 15 residues. CDR3 residues: CASSQDLRADDEQYF. CDR3 nucleotide sequence: TGTGCCAGCAGCCAAGATCTTCGAGCGGATGACGAGCAGTACTTC.

The rearrangement joins TRBV5-1 to TRBJ2-1, with D tentatively TRBD1 (6 bases). Looked up from germline, CDR1 is SGHRS and CDR2 is YFSETQ. This CDR3 has 13 residues. V was cut by 2 bases and J by 7 bases, with 10 bases left in between. The chain's CDR3 is CASSLRTDNEQFF. DNA of the CDR3: TGCGCCAGCAGCTTAAGGACAGATAATGAGCAGTTCTTC.

This chain links TRBV2 with TRBJ1-6, with D possibly TRBD1 on 5 matching bases. The germline V and J ends were trimmed by 7 bases and 10 bases, with 14 bases remaining between them. The CDR3 contains 13 residues. CDR1 and CDR2 (germline): SNHLY, FYNNEI. The DNA of the CDR3 is TGTGCCAGCACAGGCAGGGAAAGCTCACCCCTCCACTTT. This sequence encodes CASTGRESSPLHF.

There are a few counts of this clone. This chain links TRBV2 with TRBJ1-2, with a weak D call TRBD1 (6 bases). CDR1 is SNHLY and CDR2 is FYNNEI in the germline V gene. The CDR3 loop spans 15 amino acids. Trimming removed 11 bases at V and 1 base at J, with 20 bases between. For the CDR3, the DNA is TGTGCCGGAAGTAAGGGACACTTAAATAACTATGGCTACACCTTC. Translated: CAGSKGHLNNYGYTF.

The chain combines TRBV19 with TRBJ1-2; D possibly corresponds to TRBD1 (6 bases). Looked up from germline, CDR1 is LNHDA and CDR2 is SQIVND (reference sequence). V gave up 7 bases and J gave up 8 bases, with 17 bases separating them. This CDR3 contains 13 residues. CDR3 protein: CASTPDSSGGYTF. CDR3 DNA sequence: TGTGCCAGTACCCCGGACAGTTCCGGCGGCTACACCTTC.

This rearrangement joins TRBV7-9 to TRBJ2-3; TRBD2 matches 8 bases. The CDR3 consists of 16 residues. J was trimmed by 2 bases and V by 3 bases; bases with no gene match: 7. CDR1 is SEHNR, CDR2 FQNEAQ, per germline (reference sequence). CDR3 DNA: TGTGCCAGCAGCTTGGGAAGCGGGGGACACACAGATACGCAGTATTTT. It specifies CASSLGSGGHTDTQYF.

The chain joins TRBV5-6 to TRBJ2-1; tentative D call: TRBD2 (5 bases). This CDR3 region has 14 residues. Germline lookup yields CDR1 SGHDT and CDR2 YYEEEE. V gave up 0 bases and J gave up 6 bases, with 10 bases separating them. CDR3 residues: CASSLAGLPNEQFF. As DNA, the CDR3 is TGTGCCAGCAGCTTGGCCGGACTGCCCAATGAGCAGTTCTTC.

The chain has TRBV29-1 and TRBJ2-1; possible D gene TRBD2, 6 bases. The CDR3 has 15 amino acids. CDR1 and CDR2 (germline): SQVTM, ANQGSEA. The ends were cut back, 7 bases at V and 0 bases at J, with 16 bases in the middle. The CDR3: CSAIGGGDSYNEQFF. For the CDR3, the DNA is TGCAGCGCCATCGGGGGTGGGGACTCCTACAATGAGCAGTTCTTC.

This clone came up a few times. The gene calls are TRBV18 and TRBJ1-2; 10 nucleotides align to TRBD1. Germline loops: CDR1 KGHSH, CDR2 LQKENI. This CDR3 region has 17 residues. J gave up 0 bases and V 2 bases, and 6 bases lay outside the gene matches. The CDR3 loop reads CASSPVDRGVANYGYTF. CDR3 DNA: TGTGCCAGCTCACCAGTGGACAGGGGGGTCGCTAACTATGGCTACACCTTC. Full variable domain (outside the CDR3, taken from reference TRBV18 and TRBJ1-2): NAGVMQNPRHLVRRRGQEARLRCSPMKGHSHVYWYRQLPEEGLKFMVYLQKENIIDESGMPKERFSAEFPKEGPSILRIQQVVRGDSAAYFCASSPVDRGVANYGYTFGSGTRLTVV.

The chain is built from TRBV3-1 (or the pseudogene TRBV3-2) and TRBJ1-2, with 9 bases lining up with TRBD1. Germline V gene sequence: CDR1 LGHDT, CDR2 YNNKEL (reference sequence). J lost 8 bases, V lost 0 bases, and 7 bases had no gene match. The CDR3 spans 15 residues. The CDR3, as DNA: TGTGCCAGCAGCCAAGACCAACAGGGGGCAGGGGGCTACACCTTC. Translating it yields CASSQDQQGAGGYTF.

The chain is built from TRBV28 and TRBJ2-3, with 7 bases lining up with TRBD2. This CDR3 is built from 14 residues. Germline V gene sequence: CDR1 MDHEN, CDR2 SYDVKM. V was pared by 11 bases and J by 0 bases, with 8 bases of the junction left unmatched. The CDR3 region has the DNA TGTGCCTCTCAAGTGGGGGGGAGCACAGATACGCAGTATTTT. Amino acids: CASQVGGSTDTQYF.

V is TRBV19 and J is TRBJ2-7; 13 nucleotides align to TRBD2. V was pared by 2 bases and J by 1 base, with 2 bases of the junction left unmatched. The CDR3 extends over 16 amino acids. Germline assignment: CDR1 LNHDA and CDR2 SQIVND (reference sequence). The CDR3 sequence is CASSIKLAGGSYEQYF. CDR3 coding DNA: TGTGCCAGTAGTATAAAACTAGCGGGAGGGTCCTACGAGCAGTACTTC. The full variable domain, in which reference TRBV19 and TRBJ2-7 provide the parts outside the CDR3, is DGGITQSPKYLFRKEGQNVTLSCEQNLNHDAMYWYRQDPGQGLRLIYYSQIVNDFQKGDIAEGYSVSREKKESFPLTVTSAQKNPTAFYLCASSIKLAGGSYEQYFGPGTRLTVT.

On this clone itself: The junction and the germline gene differ at one end; a read error may be behind it. The rearrangement uses TRBV7-9 and TRBJ2-4; D possibly corresponds to TRBD2 (5 bases). CDR3 size: 13 residues. The germline CDR1 and CDR2 sequences are SEHNR and FQNEAQ (reference sequence). The chain's CDR3 is CVSSLLRGNIQYF. The CDR3 DNA follows: TGTGTCAGCAGCCTCCTCCGGGGAAACATTCAGTACTTC.

The chain is built from TRBV14 and TRBJ1-2, with D unclear. The germline gives CDR1 SGHDN, CDR2 FVKESK. Trimming took 0 bases from V and 8 from J, leaving 7 bases between them. The CDR3 extends over 12 amino acids. The CDR3 coding sequence is TGTGCCAGCAGCCAAGATAGAAGAGGCTACACCTTC. Its protein is CASSQDRRGYTF.

The J gene is TRBJ2-3, the V gene TRBV27; 7 nucleotides agree with TRBD1. This CDR3 spans 14 amino acids. Looked up from germline, CDR1 is MNHEY and CDR2 is SMNVEV (reference sequence). Germline trimming cut 3 bases from V and 8 bases from J; bases unmatched to any gene: 8. The CDR3 DNA sequence: TGTGCCAGCAGTTTTGGGAAGACAGGGAGTACGCAGTATTTT. Translated: CASSFGKTGSTQYF.

This chain connects TRBV19 to TRBJ1-2, with a weak D call TRBD1 (6 bases). The germline V gene has CDR1 LNHDA and CDR2 SQIVND (reference sequence). CDR3 length: 13 amino acids. The germline V and J ends were trimmed by 5 bases and 8 bases, with 15 bases remaining between them. The CDR3 is CASSADLTGGYTF. The CDR3 coding sequence is TGTGCCAGTAGTGCAGACCTCACAGGGGGCTACACCTTC.

This clone came up once. V usage is TRBV7-3 and J usage is TRBJ2-2, with 11 bases that match TRBD1. Germline CDR1 is SGHTA and CDR2 is FQGTGA. V shed 4 bases, J shed 4 bases, and the junction held 5 bases outside the gene matches. CDR3 size: 16 residues. CDR3 sequence: CASSSRGQGGTGELFF. DNA for the CDR3: TGTGCCAGCAGCTCCCGGGGACAGGGGGGCACCGGGGAGCTGTTTTTT.

The CDR3: CATSRLAGPSAGRETQYF. The CDR3 DNA sequence: TGTGCCACCAGCAGACTAGCGGGGCCCTCCGCGGGGCGGGAGACCCAGTACTTC. The chain carries TRBV15 and TRBJ2-5; 9 bases match TRBD2. This CDR3 is built from 18 residues. CDR1 and CDR2 (germline): LNHNV, YYDKDF (reference sequence). J gave up 5 bases and V 2 bases, and 15 bases lay outside the gene matches.

The J gene is TRBJ2-7, the V gene TRBV28; D is perhaps TRBD1 (5 bases). Trimming cost V 3 bases and J 6 bases, with 9 bases left between them. Germline V gene sequence: CDR1 MDHEN, CDR2 SYDVKM. This CDR3 spans 12 amino acids. The CDR3 region has the DNA TGTGCCAGCAGTTTCCCAGGGATCGAGCAGTACTTC. This gives the protein CASSFPGIEQYF.

With respect to this clone: Relative to the germline gene, one junction end is altered; a read error may explain this. The chain couples TRBV6-2 or TRBV6-3 to TRBJ1-1; perhaps TRBD1 as D (6 bases). The germline gives CDR1 MNHEY, CDR2 SVGEGT. The CDR3 sequence is 11 residues long. CDR3 in DNA: TGTGCCAGTAGTTCGAGGGGGGAAGCTTTCTTT. This codes for CASSSRGEAFF.

This clone was detected a few times. The chain carries TRBV27 and TRBJ1-4; D remains ambiguous. Per the germline V gene, CDR1 is MNHEY and CDR2 is SMNVEV (reference sequence). The CDR3 sequence is 13 residues long. The ends were cut back, 5 bases at V and 7 bases at J, with 11 bases in the middle. Here the CDR3 DNA reads TGTGCCAGCAGTCCTTTGGAGGGTGAAAAACTGTTTTTT. It yields the protein CASSPLEGEKLFF.

V is TRBV9 and J is TRBJ2-1, with a possible D match to TRBD1 (6 bases). V lost 0 bases and J 9 bases, leaving 13 bases between the germline ends. The CDR3 has 14 amino acids. CDR1 and CDR2 from the germline V gene are SGDLS and YYNGEE. CDR3 in amino acids: CASSVVGARGEQFF. CDR3 DNA sequence: TGTGCCAGCAGCGTAGTGGGGGCTCGAGGTGAGCAGTTCTTC.

The rearrangement uses TRBV28 and TRBJ2-2, with 7 positions matching TRBD2. Germline V gene data show CDR1 as MDHEN and CDR2 as SYDVKM. V lost 5 bases to trimming and J lost 5 bases; unmatched junction nucleotides: 11. The CDR3 contains 16 residues. The CDR3 nucleotides are TGTGCCAGCAGTCTTCCTAGCGGTAGGAGGACCGGGGAGCTGTTTTTT. Translating it yields CASSLPSGRRTGELFF.

This clone was found a few times. The V gene is TRBV9, the J gene TRBJ2-1; tentatively, D is TRBD2 (5 bases). Germline-derived CDR1 and CDR2 are SGDLS and YYNGEE. The CDR3 has 14 residues. V lost 0 bases, J lost 10 bases, and 14 bases lay in between. The CDR3 sequence is CASSVAELPGEQFF. In nucleotides, the CDR3 is TGTGCCAGCAGCGTAGCAGAACTCCCGGGGGAGCAGTTCTTC.

This sequence joins TRBV6-5 and TRBJ1-5; weak D call: TRBD1 (6 bases). Per germline, CDR1 MNHEY and CDR2 SVGAGI. Between the trimmed V and J ends, which lost 4 bases and 2 bases, there was a span of 12 bases. This CDR3 comprises 15 residues. In DNA, the CDR3 is TGTGCCAGCAGTTCGGGGGGGGCGGGCAATCAGCCCCAGCATTTT. This codes for CASSSGGAGNQPQHF.

The chain recombines TRBV6-6 with TRBJ2-1; D not certain. The CDR3 runs to 13 residues. With 0 bases removed from V and 7 bases from J, the gap between germline ends came to 7 bases. From germline, CDR1 is MNHNY and CDR2 SVGAGI (reference sequence). CDR3 sequence (DNA): TGTGCCAGCAGTTACTCGAGAGAGAATGAGCAGTTCTTC. Translated, it gives CASSYSRENEQFF.

The rearrangement links TRBV5-1 to TRBJ1-5; TRBD1 is a possible D gene (6 bases). Between the trimmed V and J ends, which lost 1 base and 5 bases, there was a span of 13 bases. Germline loops: CDR1 SGHRS, CDR2 YFSETQ. The CDR3 contains 15 residues. The CDR3 spells CASSLQGYKDQPQHF. In DNA form, the CDR3 reads TGCGCCAGCAGCTTGCAGGGGTATAAGGATCAGCCCCAGCATTTT. Full variable domain (outside the CDR3, taken from reference TRBV5-1 and TRBJ1-5): KAGVTQTPRYLIKTRGQQVTLSCSPISGHRSVSWYQQTPGQGLQFLFEYFSETQRNKGNFPGRFSGRQFSNSRSEMNVSTLELGDSALYLCASSLQGYKDQPQHFGDGTRLSIL.